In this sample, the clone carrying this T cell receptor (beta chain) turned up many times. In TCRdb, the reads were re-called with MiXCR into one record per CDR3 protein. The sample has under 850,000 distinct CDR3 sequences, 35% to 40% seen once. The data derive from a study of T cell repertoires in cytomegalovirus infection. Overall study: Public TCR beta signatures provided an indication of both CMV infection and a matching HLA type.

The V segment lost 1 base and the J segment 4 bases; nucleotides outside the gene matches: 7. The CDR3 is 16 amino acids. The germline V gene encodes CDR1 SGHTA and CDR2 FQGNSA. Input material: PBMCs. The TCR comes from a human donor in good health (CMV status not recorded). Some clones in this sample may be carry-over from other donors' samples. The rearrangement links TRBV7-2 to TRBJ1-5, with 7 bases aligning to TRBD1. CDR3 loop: CASSLVSGRGNQPQHF. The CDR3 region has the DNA TGTGCCAGCAGCTTAGTCTCAGGCAGGGGGAATCAGCCCCAGCATTTT.